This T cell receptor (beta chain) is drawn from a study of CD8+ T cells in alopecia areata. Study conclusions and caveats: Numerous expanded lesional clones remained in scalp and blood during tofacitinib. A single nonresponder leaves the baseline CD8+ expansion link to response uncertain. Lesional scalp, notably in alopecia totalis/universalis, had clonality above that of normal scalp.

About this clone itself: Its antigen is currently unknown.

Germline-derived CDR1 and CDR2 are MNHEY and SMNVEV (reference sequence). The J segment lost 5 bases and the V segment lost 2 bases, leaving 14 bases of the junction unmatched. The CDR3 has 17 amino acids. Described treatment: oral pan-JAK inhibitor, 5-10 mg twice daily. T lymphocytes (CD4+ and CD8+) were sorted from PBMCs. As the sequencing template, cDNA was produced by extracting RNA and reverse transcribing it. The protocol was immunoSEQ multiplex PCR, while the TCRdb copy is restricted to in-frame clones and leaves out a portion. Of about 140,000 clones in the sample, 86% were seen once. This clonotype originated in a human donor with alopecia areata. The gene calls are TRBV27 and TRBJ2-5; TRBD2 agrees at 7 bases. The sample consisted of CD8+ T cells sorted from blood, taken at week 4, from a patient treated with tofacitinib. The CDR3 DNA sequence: TGTGCCAGCAGTTTACGGCCTAGCGGTGAGGCGGGGGAGACCCAGTACTTC. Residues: CASSLRPSGEAGETQYF.